This T cell receptor (beta chain) came from a study of blood T cells in healthy people across ages. Study-wide background: In model experiments, template switching was able to capture about one barcoded beta molecule for every two T cells that were present. Whole-study findings and limits: Higher diversity and more naive CD4+ cells were features of long-lived donors, compared to aged donors. The CMV status of each donor remained undetermined, and this could have confounded shifts in expanded clonotypes.

This clonotype has a handful of counts. Its antigen remains unidentified. A much larger clone sits a single nucleotide away, making a read error possible. Then a second PCR, running about 7 to 11 cycles, was carried out with a sample-barcoded 5' primer and a J-beta primer mix. TCRdb fed the 5' RACE reads into MiXCR, producing one record per CDR3 protein. Seen here are approximately 810,000 distinct CDR3 sequences, about 28% observed once, and the top ten hold roughly 17%. This clonotype was sampled from a woman older than 75 in good health. The sample comprised blood.

CDR3 residues: CSAATGDEQYF. CDR3 coding DNA: TGCAGTGCGGCAACAGGGGATGAGCAGTACTTC. The V gene is TRBV20-1, the J gene TRBJ2-7; 7 bases match TRBD1. Trimming cost V 6 bases and J 7 bases; bases outside gene matches: 6. Germline values: CDR1 DFQATT, CDR2 SNEGSKA (reference sequence). The CDR3 length is 11 residues.